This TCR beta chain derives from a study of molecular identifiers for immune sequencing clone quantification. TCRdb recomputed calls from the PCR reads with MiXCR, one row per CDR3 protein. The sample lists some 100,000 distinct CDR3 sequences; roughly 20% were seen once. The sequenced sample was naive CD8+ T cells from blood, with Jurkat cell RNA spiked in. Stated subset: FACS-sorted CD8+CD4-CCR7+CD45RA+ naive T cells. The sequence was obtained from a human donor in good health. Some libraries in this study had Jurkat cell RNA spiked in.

The CDR3 protein is CASSNYRGVGYGYTF. The DNA of the CDR3 is TGCGCCAGCAGCAACTACAGGGGAGTCGGGTATGGCTACACCTTC. V is TRBV4-3 and J is TRBJ1-2; 7 nucleotides align to TRBD1. Unmatched junction bases numbered 11, after V lost 5 bases and J lost 5 bases. Germline lookup yields CDR1 LGHNA and CDR2 YSLEER. The CDR3 is made up of 15 amino acids.